These T cell receptor beta chains were read from a single sample in a study of T cells in Graves' hyperthyroidism and ophthalmopathy. Each CDR3 protein is one row after TCRdb ran MiXCR on the multiplex PCR reads. The sample holds about 760,000 distinct CDR3 sequences, over 35% seen once. The sequencing input was blood. The receptor set was obtained from a middle-aged woman with Graves' hyperthyroidism. Each CDR3 is given with its conserved first and last residue. Fields, in order: clone size, V gene, D gene, J gene, CDR3 DNA, CDR3 protein. The D gene is left open where the match is weak. Only some rows state a clone size, as once, few, many or a class for expanded clones.

clone size: -
V gene: TRBV29-1
D gene: -
J gene: TRBJ1-2
CDR3 DNA: TGCAGCCCCGGCAGGGTCTATGGCTACACCTTC
CDR3 protein: CSPGRVYGYTF

clone size: many
V gene: TRBV5-6
D gene: -
J gene: TRBJ1-1
CDR3 DNA: TGTGCCAGCAGCTTCCTCTGGAACACTGAAGCTTTCTTT
CDR3 protein: CASSFLWNTEAFF

clone size: -
V gene: TRBV20-1
D gene: -
J gene: TRBJ2-7
CDR3 DNA: TGCAGTGCTGGAGATCCCCGGGCTACCTACGAGCAGTACTTC
CDR3 protein: CSAGDPRATYEQYF

clone size: many
V gene: TRBV5-5
D gene: -
J gene: TRBJ2-6
CDR3 DNA: TGTGCCAGCAGCTTGGAGACAGGTGTTTCTGGGGCCAACGTCCTGACTTTC
CDR3 protein: CASSLETGVSGANVLTF

clone size: -
V gene: TRBV29-1
D gene: -
J gene: TRBJ1-3
CDR3 DNA: TGCAGCGTTGTGTTCAGCCGTGGAAACACCATATATTTT
CDR3 protein: CSVVFSRGNTIYF

clone size: few
V gene: TRBV12-3/TRBV12-4
D gene: TRBD1
J gene: TRBJ1-2
CDR3 DNA: TGTGCCAGCAGTTTTGGGACAGGGGCTTTCTATGGCTACACCTTC
CDR3 protein: CASSFGTGAFYGYTF

clone size: few
V gene: TRBV24-1
D gene: TRBD1
J gene: TRBJ1-2
CDR3 DNA: TGTGCCACCAGTGACCGGGACAGTTTTGGCTACACCTTC
CDR3 protein: CATSDRDSFGYTF

clone size: -
V gene: TRBV7-8
D gene: -
J gene: TRBJ2-2
CDR3 DNA: TGTGCCAGCAGCCCCTTTATCGGGGAGCTGTTTTTT
CDR3 protein: CASSPFIGELFF

clone size: many
V gene: TRBV9
D gene: -
J gene: TRBJ2-7
CDR3 DNA: TGTGCCAGCAGCGGCACCGGGGACGAGCAGTACTTC
CDR3 protein: CASSGTGDEQYF

clone size: many
V gene: TRBV10-2
D gene: -
J gene: TRBJ1-5
CDR3 DNA: TGCGCCAGCGACCGAACTAATAGCAATCAGCCCCAGCATTTT
CDR3 protein: CASDRTNSNQPQHF